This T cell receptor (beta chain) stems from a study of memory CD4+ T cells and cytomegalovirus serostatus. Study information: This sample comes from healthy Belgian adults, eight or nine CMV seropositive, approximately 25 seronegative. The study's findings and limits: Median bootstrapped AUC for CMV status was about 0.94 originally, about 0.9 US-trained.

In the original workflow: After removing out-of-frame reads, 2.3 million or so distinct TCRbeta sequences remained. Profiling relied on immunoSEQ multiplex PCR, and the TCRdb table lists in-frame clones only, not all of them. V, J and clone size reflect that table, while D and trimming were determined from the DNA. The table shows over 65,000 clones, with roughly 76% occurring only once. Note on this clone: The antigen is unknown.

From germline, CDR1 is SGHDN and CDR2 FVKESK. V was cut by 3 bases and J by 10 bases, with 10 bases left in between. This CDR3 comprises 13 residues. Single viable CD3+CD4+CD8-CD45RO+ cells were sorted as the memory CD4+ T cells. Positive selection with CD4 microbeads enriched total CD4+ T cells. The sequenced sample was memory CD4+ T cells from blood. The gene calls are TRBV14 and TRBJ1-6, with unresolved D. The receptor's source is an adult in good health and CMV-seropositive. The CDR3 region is CASSQGGYSPLHF. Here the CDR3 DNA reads TGTGCCAGCAGCCAGGGCGGATACTCACCCCTCCACTTT. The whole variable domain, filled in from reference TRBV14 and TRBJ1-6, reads EAGVTQFPSHSVIEKGQTVTLRCDPISGHDNLYWYRRVMGKEIKFLLHFVKESKQDESGMPNNRFLAERTGGTYSTLKVQPAELEDSGVYFCASSQGGYSPLHFGNGTRLTVT.